This T cell receptor beta chain was identified during a study of T cell changes during pregnancy in multiple sclerosis. The CDR3 has 14 amino acids. Germline V lookup: CDR1 MGHDK, CDR2 SYGVNS. Losses at the gene ends were 3 bases for V and 5 bases for J; bases not matched to a gene: 4. This table comes from immunoSEQ multiplex PCR, and its TCRdb copy is limited to in-frame clones, with some not included. The sample lists under 80,000 clones, 80% to 95% occurring once. In its sample, this clone was seen once. The specimen comprised peripheral blood, sampled in the second trimester of pregnancy. The V and J genes are TRBV25-1 and TRBJ2-1, with TRBD1 matching over 7 bases. This clonotype originated in a female donor with multiple sclerosis, enrolled in a pregnancy study. The CDR3 bases are TGTGCCAGCAGTGACTCGACAGGGAACAATGAGCAGTTCTTC. The encoded protein is CASSDSTGNNEQFF.